This T cell receptor (beta chain) was captured by sequencing in a study of blood T cell repertoires in COVID-19. The CDR3 extends over 14 amino acids. The V and J ends lost 1 base and 7 bases, in that order; junction bases with no gene match: 3. CDR1 is SNHLY, CDR2 FYNNEI, per germline. Assay used: immunoSEQ multiplex PCR; TCRdb lists only in-frame clones, some missing. The sample lists hundreds of thousands of clones, around 87% occurring once. The origin of this receptor is a woman between 50 and 59 years old who had recovered from COVID-19. The sequenced sample consisted of PBMCs or T cells enriched from blood (not recorded which). This chain uses TRBV2 with TRBJ1-4; the match to TRBD1 covers 7 bases. As DNA, the CDR3 is TGTGCCAGCAGTGAAGACAGGGGTTTTGAAAAACTGTTTTTT. This translates into CASSEDRGFEKLFF.